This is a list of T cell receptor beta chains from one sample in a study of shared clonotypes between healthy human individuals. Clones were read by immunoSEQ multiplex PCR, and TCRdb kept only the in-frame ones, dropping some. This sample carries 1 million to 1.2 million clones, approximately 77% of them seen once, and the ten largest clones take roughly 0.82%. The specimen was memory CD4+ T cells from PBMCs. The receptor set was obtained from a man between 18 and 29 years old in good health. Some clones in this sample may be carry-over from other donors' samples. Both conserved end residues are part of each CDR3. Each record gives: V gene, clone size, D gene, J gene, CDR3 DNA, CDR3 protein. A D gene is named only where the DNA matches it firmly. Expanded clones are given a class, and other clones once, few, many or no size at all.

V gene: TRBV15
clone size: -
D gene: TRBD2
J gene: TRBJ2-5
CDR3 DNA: TGTGCCACCAGGGGGACTAGCGGAAAAGAGACCCAGTACTTC
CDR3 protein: CATRGTSGKETQYF

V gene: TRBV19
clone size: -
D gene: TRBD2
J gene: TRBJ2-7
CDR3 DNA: TGTGCCAGTAGTATCGGGAGGACCGACGAGCAGTACTTC
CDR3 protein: CASSIGRTDEQYF

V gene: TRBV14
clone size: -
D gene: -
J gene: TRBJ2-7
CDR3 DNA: TGTGCCAGCAGCCAGCGGGACAGTCGGGCCTACGAGCAGTACTTC
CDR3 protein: CASSQRDSRAYEQYF

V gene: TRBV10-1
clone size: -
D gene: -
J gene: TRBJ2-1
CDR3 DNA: TGCGCCAGCAGTGAGGCCAGCCTGGGGAATGAGCAGTTCTTC
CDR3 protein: CASSEASLGNEQFF

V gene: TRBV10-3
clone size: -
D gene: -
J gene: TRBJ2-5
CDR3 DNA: TGTGCCACCAGGGACGGGGCGAGCGGGGAGACCCAGTACTTC
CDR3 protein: CATRDGASGETQYF

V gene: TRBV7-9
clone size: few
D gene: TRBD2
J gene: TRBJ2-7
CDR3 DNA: TGTGCCAGCAGCTCCCTAGCGGGAGCTACCTACGAGCAGTACTTC
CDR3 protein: CASSSLAGATYEQYF

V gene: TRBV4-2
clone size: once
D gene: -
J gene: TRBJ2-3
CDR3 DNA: TGTGCCAGCAGCCAAGAGGGGAGAACAGATACGCAGTATTTT
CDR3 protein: CASSQEGRTDTQYF

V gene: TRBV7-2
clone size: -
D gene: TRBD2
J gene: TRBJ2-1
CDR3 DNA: TGTGCCAGCAGCCCCCCGATAGGGACTAGCGGGAGGGCTGAGCAGTTCTTC
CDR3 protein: CASSPPIGTSGRAEQFF

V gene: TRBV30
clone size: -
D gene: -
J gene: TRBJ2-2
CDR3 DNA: TGTGCCTGGACCCTACGTTGGGGGAGAGGGGCCGGGGAGCTGTTTTTT
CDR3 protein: CAWTLRWGRGAGELFF

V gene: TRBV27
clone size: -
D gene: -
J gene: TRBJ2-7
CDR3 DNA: TGTGCCAGCAGTTGGGACGGGGACGAGCAGTACTTC
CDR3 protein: CASSWDGDEQYF

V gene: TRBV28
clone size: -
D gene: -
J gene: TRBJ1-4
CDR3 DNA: TGCGCCAGCAGTTTTGGGGGCTTGGATGAAGAACTGTTTTTT
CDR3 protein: CASSFGGLDEELFF

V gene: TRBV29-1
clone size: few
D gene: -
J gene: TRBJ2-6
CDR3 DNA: TGCAGCGTTGATACAGGTAACTCTGGGGCCAACGTCCTGACTTTC
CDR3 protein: CSVDTGNSGANVLTF

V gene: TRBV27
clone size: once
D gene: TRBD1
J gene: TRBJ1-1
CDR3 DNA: TGTGCCAGCAGTCCAAGGAACCAGGGGGCAGGTCTGGCAGCTTTCTTT
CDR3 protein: CASSPRNQGAGLAAFF

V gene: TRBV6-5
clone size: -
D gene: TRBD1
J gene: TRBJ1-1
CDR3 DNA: TGTGCCAGCAGTTATAACAGGGGGCCTGGCACTGAAGCTTTCTTT
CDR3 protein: CASSYNRGPGTEAFF

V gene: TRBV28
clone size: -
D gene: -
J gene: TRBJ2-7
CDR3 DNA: TGTGCCAGCAGTTTAGGCGGGACCCTCGACGAGCAGTACTTC
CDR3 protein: CASSLGGTLDEQYF

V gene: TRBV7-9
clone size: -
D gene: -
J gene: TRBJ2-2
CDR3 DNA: TGTTCCACGTCTCGGGAACTCGACACCGGGGAGCTGTTTTTT
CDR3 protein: CSTSRELDTGELFF

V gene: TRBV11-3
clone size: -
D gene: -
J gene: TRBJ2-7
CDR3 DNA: TGTGCCAGCAGCTTAATGGGGCAGGTCGGGGAGCAGTACTTC
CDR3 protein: CASSLMGQVGEQYF

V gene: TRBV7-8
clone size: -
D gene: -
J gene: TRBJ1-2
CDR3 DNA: TGTGCCAGCAGCTTAGGGGCAGCTTATGGCTACACCTTC
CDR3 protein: CASSLGAAYGYTF

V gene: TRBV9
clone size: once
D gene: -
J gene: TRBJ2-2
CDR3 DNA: TGTGCCAGCAGCCCTCGACCGGCGGGGAACACCGGGGAGCTGTTTTTT
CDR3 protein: CASSPRPAGNTGELFF

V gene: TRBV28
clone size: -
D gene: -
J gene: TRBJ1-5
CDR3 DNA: TGTGCCAGCAGTTGGACCCAACCGCCCCAGCATTTT
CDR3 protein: CASSWTQPPQHF

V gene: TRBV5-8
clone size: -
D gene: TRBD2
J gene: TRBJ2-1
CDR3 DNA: TGTGCCAGCAGCTTGAACCGGGAGGGCGGCAATGAGCAGTTCTTC
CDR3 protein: CASSLNREGGNEQFF

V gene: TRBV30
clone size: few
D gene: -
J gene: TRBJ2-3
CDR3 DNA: TGTGCCTGGAGTGACCGGGGAGATACGCAGTATTTT
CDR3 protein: CAWSDRGDTQYF

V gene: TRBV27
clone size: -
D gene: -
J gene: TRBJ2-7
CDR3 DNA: TGTGCCAGGCCGGGACTTCGTTGTGGGCAGTACTTC
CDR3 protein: CARPGLRCGQYF

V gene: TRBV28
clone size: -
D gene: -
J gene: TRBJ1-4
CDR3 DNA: TGTGCCAGCAGCACAGGGAGAATTGAAAAACTGTTTTTT
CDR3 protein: CASSTGRIEKLFF

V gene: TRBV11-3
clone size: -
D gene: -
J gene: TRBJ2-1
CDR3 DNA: TGTGCCAGCAGCTCGGACAGACACAATGAGCAGTTCTTC
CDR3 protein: CASSSDRHNEQFF

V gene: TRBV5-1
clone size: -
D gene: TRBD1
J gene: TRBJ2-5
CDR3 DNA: TGCGCCAGCAGCTTGGGATCAGGGGGAGAGTGGGAGACCCAGTACTTC
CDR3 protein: CASSLGSGGEWETQYF

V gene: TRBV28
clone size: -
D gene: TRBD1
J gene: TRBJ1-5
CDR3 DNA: TGTGCCAGCAGCCAAGGGGGCGGCAATCAGCCCCAGCATTTT
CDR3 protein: CASSQGGGNQPQHF

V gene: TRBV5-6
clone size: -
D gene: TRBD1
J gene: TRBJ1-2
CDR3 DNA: TGTGCCAGCAGCCCAGGGGGCGCCCATGGCTACACCTTC
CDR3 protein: CASSPGGAHGYTF

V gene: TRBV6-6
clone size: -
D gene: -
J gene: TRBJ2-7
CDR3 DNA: TGTGCCAGCAGTCCCTTTAACTCGGCCTACGAGCAGTACTTC
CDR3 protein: CASSPFNSAYEQYF

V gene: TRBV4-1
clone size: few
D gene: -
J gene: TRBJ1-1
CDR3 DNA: TGCGCCAGCAGCCAAGTAGGGGCCCGGGGGCAGGACACTGAAGCTTTCTTT
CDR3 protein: CASSQVGARGQDTEAFF

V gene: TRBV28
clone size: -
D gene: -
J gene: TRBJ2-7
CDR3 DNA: TGTGCCAGCAGCACCAGGGGTTCCTACGAGCAGTACTTC
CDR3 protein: CASSTRGSYEQYF

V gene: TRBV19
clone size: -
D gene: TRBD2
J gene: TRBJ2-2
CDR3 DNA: TGTGCCAGTAAGGGACTAGCGGACACCGGGGAGCTGTTTTTT
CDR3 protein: CASKGLADTGELFF

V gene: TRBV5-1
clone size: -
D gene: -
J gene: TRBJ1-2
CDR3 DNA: TGCGCCAGCAGCTTGTCGCAGGGGAACTATGGCTACACCTTC
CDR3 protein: CASSLSQGNYGYTF

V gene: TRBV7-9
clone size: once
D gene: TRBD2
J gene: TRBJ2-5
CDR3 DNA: TGTGCCAGCAGCCCTTCGGGGGGGCGAGTTGAACCCCAGTACTTC
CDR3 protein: CASSPSGGRVEPQYF

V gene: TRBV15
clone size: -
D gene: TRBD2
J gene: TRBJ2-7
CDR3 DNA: TGTGCCACCAGCAGAGGAGCGGGAGGGCCGGATTCCTACGAGCAGTACTTC
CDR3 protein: CATSRGAGGPDSYEQYF

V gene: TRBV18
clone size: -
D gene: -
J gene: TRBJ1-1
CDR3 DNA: TGTGCCAGCTCACCACCGGCCGGCCGGGACACTGAAGCTTTCTTT
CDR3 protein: CASSPPAGRDTEAFF

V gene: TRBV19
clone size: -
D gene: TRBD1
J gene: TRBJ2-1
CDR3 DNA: TGTGCCAGTAGTGCCGGACAGGGTATAGGTGAGCAGTTCTTC
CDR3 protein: CASSAGQGIGEQFF

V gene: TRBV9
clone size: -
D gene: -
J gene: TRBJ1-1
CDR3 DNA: TGTGCCAGCAGCGTAGGGGACGGAGACTTTTTGAACACTGAAGCTTTCTTT
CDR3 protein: CASSVGDGDFLNTEAFF

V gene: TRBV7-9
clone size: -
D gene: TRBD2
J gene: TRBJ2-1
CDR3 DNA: TGTGCCAGCAGCTTTCGGGGGGGCTCCTACAATGAGCAGTTCTTC
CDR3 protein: CASSFRGGSYNEQFF

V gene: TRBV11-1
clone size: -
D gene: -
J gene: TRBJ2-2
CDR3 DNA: TGTGCCAGCGGCTTAAGGCCGTGGGATACCGGGGAGCTGTTTTTT
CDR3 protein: CASGLRPWDTGELFF

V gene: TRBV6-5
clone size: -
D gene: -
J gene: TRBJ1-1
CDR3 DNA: TGTGCCAGCAGTTACGGGACTGGAGGGGACACTGAAGCTTTCTTT
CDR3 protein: CASSYGTGGDTEAFF

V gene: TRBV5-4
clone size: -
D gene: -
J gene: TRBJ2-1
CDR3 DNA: TGTGCCAGCAGCTTGGTCTCAGGGGCCGAAAATGAGCAGTTCTTC
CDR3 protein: CASSLVSGAENEQFF

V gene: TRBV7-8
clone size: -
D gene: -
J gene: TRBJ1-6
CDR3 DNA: TGTGCCAGCAGCTTAGGGGACGGCGGCAATTCACCCCTCCACTTT
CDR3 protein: CASSLGDGGNSPLHF